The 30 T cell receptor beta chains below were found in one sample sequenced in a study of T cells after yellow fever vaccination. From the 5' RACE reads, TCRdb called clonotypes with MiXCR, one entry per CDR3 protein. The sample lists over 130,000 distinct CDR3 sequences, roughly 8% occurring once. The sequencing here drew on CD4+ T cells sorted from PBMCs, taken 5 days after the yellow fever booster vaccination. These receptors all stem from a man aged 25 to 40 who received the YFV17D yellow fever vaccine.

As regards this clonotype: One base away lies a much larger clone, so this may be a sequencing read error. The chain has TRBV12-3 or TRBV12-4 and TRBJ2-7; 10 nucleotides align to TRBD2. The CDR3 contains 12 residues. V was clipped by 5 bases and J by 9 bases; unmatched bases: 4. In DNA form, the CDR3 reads TGTGCCAGCAGTCCTAGCGGGAGCAGGCAGTACTTC. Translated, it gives CASSPSGSRQYF.

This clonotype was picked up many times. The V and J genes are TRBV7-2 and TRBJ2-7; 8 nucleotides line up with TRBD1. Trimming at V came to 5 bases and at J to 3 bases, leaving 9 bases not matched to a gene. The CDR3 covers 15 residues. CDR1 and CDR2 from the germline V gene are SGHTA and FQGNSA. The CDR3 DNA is TGTGCCAGCAGCCGCAGGGGGCCGGTGAGCTACGAGCAGTACTTC. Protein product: CASSRRGPVSYEQYF.

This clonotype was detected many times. CDR3: CASSNKGLAGVADTQYF. Written as DNA, the CDR3 is TGTGCCAGCAGCAACAAGGGACTAGCGGGAGTTGCAGATACGCAGTATTTT. This sequence joins TRBV7-2 and TRBJ2-3, with TRBD2 identical over 14 bases. CDR3 length: 17 residues. Trimming at V came to 5 bases and at J to 4 bases, leaving 8 bases not matched to a gene. Germline V gene lookup returns CDR1 SGHTA and CDR2 FQGNSA.

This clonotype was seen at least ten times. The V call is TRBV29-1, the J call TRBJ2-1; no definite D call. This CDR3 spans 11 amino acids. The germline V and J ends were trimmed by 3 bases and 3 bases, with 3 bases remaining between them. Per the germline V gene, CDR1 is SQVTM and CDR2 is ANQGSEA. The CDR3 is CSVENYNEQFF. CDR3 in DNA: TGCAGCGTTGAGAACTACAATGAGCAGTTCTTC.

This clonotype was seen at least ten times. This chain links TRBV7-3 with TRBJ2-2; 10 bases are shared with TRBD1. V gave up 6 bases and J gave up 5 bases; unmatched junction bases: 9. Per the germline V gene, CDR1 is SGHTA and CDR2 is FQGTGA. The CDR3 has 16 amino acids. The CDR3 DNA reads TGTGCCAGCAGTCCATGGGACAGGGGATTAACCGGGGAGCTGTTTTTT. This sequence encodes CASSPWDRGLTGELFF.

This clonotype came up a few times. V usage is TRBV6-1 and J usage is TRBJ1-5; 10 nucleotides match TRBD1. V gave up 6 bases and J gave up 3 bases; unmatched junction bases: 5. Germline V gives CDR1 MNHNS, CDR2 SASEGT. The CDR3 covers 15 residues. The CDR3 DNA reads TGTGCCAGCAGCCCGGACAGGGGGAACAATCAGCCCCAGCATTTT. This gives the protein CASSPDRGNNQPQHF.

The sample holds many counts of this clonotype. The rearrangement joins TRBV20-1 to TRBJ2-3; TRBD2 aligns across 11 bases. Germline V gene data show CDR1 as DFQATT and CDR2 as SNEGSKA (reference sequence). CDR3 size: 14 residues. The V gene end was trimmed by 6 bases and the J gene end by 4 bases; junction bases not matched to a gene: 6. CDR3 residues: CSALLAGVADTQYF. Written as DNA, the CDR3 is TGCAGTGCCTTACTAGCGGGAGTGGCAGATACGCAGTATTTT.

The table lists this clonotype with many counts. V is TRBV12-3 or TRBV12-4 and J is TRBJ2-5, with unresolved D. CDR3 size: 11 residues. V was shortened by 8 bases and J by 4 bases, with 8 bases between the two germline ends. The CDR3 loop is CASGRGETQYF. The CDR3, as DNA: TGTGCCAGCGGGCGAGGAGAGACCCAGTACTTC.

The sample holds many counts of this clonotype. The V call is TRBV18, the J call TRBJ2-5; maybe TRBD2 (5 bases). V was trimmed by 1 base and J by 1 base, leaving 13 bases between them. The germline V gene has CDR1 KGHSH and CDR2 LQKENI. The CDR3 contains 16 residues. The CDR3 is CASSPRSNGVQETQYF. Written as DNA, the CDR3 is TGTGCCAGCTCACCACGATCAAACGGGGTCCAAGAGACCCAGTACTTC.

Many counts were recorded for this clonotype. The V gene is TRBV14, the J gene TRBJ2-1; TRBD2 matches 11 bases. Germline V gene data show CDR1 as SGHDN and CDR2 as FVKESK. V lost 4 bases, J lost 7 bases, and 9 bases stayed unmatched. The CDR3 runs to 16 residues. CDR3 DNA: TGTGCCAGCAGCCCGGGGACTAGCGGAGTTTTTAATGAGCAGTTCTTC. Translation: CASSPGTSGVFNEQFF.

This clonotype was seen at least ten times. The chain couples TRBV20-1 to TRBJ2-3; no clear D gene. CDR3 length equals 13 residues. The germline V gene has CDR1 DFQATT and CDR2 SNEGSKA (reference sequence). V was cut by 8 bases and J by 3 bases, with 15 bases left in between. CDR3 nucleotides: TGCAGTCTCAAATGGGCCCAAACAGATACGCAGTATTTT. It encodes CSLKWAQTDTQYF.

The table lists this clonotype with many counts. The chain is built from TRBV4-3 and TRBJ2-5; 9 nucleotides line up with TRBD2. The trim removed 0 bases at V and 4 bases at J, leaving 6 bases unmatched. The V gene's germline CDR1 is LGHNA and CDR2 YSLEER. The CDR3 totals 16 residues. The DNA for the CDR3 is TGCGCCAGCAGCCAAGATTTAGCGGGAGCATTAGAGACCCAGTACTTC. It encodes CASSQDLAGALETQYF.

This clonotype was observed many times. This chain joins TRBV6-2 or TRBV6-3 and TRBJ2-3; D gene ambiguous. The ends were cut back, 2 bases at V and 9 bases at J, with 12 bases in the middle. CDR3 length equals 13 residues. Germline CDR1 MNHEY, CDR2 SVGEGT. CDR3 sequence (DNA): TGTGCCAGCAGTTACGGGCTAGACTTAACGCAGTATTTT. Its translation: CASSYGLDLTQYF.

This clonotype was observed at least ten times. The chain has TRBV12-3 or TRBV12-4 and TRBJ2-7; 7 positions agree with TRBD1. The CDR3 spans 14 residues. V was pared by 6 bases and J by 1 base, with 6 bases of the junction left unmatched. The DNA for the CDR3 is TGTGCCAGCAGCCTGGCGGACAGGTCCTACGAGCAGTACTTC. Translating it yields CASSLADRSYEQYF.

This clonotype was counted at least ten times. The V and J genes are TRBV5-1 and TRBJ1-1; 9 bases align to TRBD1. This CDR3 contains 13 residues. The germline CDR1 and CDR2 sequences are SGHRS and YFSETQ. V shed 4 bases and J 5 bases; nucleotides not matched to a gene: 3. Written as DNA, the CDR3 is TGCGCCAGCAGCCGGGACAGGGATACTGAAGCTTTCTTT. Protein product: CASSRDRDTEAFF.

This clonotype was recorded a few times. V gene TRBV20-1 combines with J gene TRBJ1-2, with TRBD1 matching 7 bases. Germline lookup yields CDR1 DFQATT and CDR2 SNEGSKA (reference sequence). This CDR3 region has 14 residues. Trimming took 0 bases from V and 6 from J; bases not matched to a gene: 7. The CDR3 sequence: CSARDIGGGHGYTF. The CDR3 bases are TGCAGTGCTAGAGATATCGGAGGGGGCCATGGCTACACCTTC.

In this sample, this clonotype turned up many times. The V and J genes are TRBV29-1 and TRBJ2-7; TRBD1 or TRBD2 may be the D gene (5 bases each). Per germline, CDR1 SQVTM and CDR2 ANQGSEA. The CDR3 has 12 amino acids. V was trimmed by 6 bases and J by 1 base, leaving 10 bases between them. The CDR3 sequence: CSVRDGSYEQYF. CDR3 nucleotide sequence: TGCAGCGTCCGGGACGGTTCCTACGAGCAGTACTTC.

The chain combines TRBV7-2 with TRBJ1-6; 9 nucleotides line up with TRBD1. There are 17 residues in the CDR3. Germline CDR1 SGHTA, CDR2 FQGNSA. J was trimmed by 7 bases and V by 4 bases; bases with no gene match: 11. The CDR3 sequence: CASSSQGGTGRNSPLHF. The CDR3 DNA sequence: TGTGCCAGCAGCTCCCAAGGGGGGACAGGGAGGAATTCACCCCTCCACTTT.

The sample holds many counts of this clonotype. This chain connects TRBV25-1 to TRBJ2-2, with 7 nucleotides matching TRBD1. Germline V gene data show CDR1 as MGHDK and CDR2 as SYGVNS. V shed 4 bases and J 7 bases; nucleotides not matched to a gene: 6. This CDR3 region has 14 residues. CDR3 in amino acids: CASSAGQEVGELFF. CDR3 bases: TGTGCCAGCAGTGCCGGACAGGAGGTCGGGGAGCTGTTTTTT.

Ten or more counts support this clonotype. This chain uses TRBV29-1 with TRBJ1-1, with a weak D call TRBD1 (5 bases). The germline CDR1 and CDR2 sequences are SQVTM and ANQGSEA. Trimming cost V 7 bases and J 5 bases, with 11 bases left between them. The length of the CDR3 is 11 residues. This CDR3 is CSGRGKTEAFF. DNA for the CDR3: TGCAGCGGGCGGGGCAAAACTGAAGCTTTCTTT.

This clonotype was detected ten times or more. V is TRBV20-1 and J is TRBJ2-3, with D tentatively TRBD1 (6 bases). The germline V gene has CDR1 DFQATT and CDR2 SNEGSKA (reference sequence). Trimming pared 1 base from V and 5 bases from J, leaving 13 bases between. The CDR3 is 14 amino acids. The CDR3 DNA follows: TGCAGTGCTAGAGCGCCAGGGGCCGGAGATACGCAGTATTTT. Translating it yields CSARAPGAGDTQYF.

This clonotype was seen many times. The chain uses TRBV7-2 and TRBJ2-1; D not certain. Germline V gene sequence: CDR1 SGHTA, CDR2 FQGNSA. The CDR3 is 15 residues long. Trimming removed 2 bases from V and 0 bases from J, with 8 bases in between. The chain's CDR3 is CASSLSGISYNEQFF. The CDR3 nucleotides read TGTGCCAGCAGCTTAAGTGGCATCTCCTACAATGAGCAGTTCTTC.

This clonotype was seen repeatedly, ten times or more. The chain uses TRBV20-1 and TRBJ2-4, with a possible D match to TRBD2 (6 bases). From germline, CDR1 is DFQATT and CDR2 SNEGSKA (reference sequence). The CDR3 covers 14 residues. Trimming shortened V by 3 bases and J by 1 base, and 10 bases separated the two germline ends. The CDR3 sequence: CSARAGLAKNIQYF. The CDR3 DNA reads TGCAGTGCTAGGGCGGGACTTGCCAAAAACATTCAGTACTTC.

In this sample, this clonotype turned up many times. CDR3 in amino acids: CASSQETGAYNEQFF. The DNA of the CDR3 is TGCGCCAGCAGCCAAGAGACGGGAGCGTACAATGAGCAGTTCTTC. The V call is TRBV4-3, the J call TRBJ2-1; possibly TRBD2 for D (6 bases). Trimming shortened V by 0 bases and J by 4 bases, and 10 bases separated the two germline ends. The CDR3 totals 15 residues. The germline V gene encodes CDR1 LGHNA and CDR2 YSLEER.

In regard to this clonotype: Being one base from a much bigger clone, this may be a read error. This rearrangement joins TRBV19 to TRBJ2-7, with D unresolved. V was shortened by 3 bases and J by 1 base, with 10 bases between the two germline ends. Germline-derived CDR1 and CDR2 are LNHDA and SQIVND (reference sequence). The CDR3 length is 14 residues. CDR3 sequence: CASSITDESYEQYF. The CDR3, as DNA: TGTGCCAGTAGTATTACAGACGAATCCTACGAGCAGTACTTC.

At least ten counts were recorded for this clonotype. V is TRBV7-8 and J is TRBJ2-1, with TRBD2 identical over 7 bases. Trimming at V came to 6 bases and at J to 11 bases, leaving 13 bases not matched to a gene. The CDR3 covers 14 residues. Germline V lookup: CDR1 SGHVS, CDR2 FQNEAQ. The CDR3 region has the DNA TGTGCCAGCAGTCCTACGACCGGGACTACACAGCAGTTCTTC. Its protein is CASSPTTGTTQQFF.

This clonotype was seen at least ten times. CDR3 nucleotides: TGCAGTGCTAGAGAAGACACGAGCTCCTACGAGCAGTACTTC. It is translated as CSAREDTSSYEQYF. This chain uses TRBV20-1 with TRBJ2-7; no reliable D call. Per the germline V gene, CDR1 is DFQATT and CDR2 is SNEGSKA (reference sequence). This CDR3 has 14 amino acids. The germline V and J ends were trimmed by 0 bases and 0 bases, with 9 bases remaining between them.

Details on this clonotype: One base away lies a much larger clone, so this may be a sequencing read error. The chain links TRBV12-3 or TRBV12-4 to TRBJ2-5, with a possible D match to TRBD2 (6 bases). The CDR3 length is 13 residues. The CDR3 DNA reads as TGTGCCAGGAGTTTATCGGGAGTTGAGACCCAGTACTTC. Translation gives CARSLSGVETQYF.

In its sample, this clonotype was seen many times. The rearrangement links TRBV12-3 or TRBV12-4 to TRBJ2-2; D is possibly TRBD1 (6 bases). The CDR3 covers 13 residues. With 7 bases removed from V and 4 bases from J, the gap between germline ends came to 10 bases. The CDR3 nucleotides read TGTGCCAGCACCACAGGGTTCACCGGGGAGCTGTTTTTT. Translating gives CASTTGFTGELFF.

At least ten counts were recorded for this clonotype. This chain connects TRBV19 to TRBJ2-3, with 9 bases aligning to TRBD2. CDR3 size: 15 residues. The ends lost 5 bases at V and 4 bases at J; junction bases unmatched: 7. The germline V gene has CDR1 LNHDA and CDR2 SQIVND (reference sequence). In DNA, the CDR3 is TGTGCCAGTAGTCTCCGGACTAGCGTAGCAGATACGCAGTATTTT. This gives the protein CASSLRTSVADTQYF.